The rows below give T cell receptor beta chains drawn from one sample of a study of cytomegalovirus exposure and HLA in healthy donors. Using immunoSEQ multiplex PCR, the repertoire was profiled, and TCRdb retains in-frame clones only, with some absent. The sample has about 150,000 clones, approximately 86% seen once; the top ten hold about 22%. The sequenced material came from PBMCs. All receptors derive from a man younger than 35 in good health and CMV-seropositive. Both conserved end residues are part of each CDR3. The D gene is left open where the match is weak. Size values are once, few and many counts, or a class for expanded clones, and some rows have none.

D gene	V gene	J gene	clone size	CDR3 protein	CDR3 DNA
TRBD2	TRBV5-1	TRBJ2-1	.	CASSSTSGSSYNEQFF	TGCGCCAGCAGCTCTACTAGCGGGAGCTCCTACAATGAGCAGTTCTTC
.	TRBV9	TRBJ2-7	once	CASSESGFFYEQYF	TGTGCCAGCAGCGAATCAGGGTTCTTTTACGAGCAGTACTTC
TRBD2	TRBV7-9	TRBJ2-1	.	CASSLAVGRAIEQFF	TGTGCCAGCAGCTTAGCAGTCGGGAGGGCCATTGAGCAGTTCTTC
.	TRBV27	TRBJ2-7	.	CASSLRQGSYEQYF	TGTGCCAGCAGTTTAAGGCAGGGCTCCTACGAGCAGTACTTC
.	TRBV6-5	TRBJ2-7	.	CASSYGSGSSSYEQYF	TGTGCCAGCAGTTATGGTTCCGGGTCCTCCTCCTACGAGCAGTACTTC
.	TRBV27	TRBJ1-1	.	CASSSYGAGDTEAFF	TGTGCCAGCAGTTCTTACGGGGCGGGGGACACTGAAGCTTTCTTT
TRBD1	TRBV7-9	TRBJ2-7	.	CASSAGTVYEQYF	TGTGCCAGCAGCGCCGGGACAGTCTACGAGCAGTACTTC
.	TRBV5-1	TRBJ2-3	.	CASSLSPADTQYF	TGCGCCAGCAGCTTGTCCCCCGCGGATACGCAGTATTTT
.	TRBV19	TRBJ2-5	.	CASSDPRSGPETQYF	TGTGCCAGTAGCGACCCGCGTTCAGGGCCAGAGACCCAGTACTTC
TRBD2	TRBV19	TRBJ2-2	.	CASSSSSGTTGELFF	TGTGCCAGTAGTTCCTCTAGCGGGACCACCGGGGAGCTGTTTTTT
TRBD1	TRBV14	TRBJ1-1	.	CASSPTGGHTEAFF	TGTGCCAGCAGCCCAACAGGGGGCCACACTGAAGCTTTCTTT
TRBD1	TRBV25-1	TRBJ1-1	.	CAREDRGRNTEAFF	TGTGCCAGGGAAGACAGGGGCAGGAACACTGAAGCTTTCTTT
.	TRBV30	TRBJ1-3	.	CAFRLGGAGNTIYF	TGTGCCTTTAGGTTAGGAGGCGCTGGAAACACCATATATTTT
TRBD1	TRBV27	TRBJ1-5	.	CASSPGQGAKQGPQHF	TGTGCCAGCAGTCCGGGACAGGGGGCGAAACAAGGGCCCCAGCATTTT
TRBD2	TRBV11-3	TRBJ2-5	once	CASSSGLAPETQYF	TGTGCCAGCAGTTCCGGACTAGCGCCGGAGACCCAGTACTTC
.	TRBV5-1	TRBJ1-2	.	CASSRTEFNYGYTF	TGCGCCAGCAGTAGAACAGAATTTAACTATGGCTACACCTTC
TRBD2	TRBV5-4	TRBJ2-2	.	CASSSLAGHTGELFF	TGTGCCAGCAGCTCTCTAGCGGGGCACACCGGGGAGCTGTTTTTT
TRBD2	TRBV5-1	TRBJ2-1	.	CASSTTSGSSYNEQFF	TGCGCCAGCAGCACAACTAGCGGAAGCTCCTACAATGAGCAGTTCTTC
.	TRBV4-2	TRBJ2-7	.	CASSQVGGGGPRHEQYF	TGTGCCAGCAGCCAAGTTGGTGGAGGGGGCCCGCGCCACGAGCAGTACTTC
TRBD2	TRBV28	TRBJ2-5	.	CASSSWTSGKQETQYF	TGTGCCAGCAGTTCCTGGACTAGCGGGAAACAAGAGACCCAGTACTTC
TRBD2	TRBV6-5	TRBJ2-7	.	CASSYSSAGGPGEQYF	TGTGCCAGCAGTTACTCTTCGGCGGGAGGGCCGGGCGAGCAGTACTTC
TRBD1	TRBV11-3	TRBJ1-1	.	CASSLPTGAVTEAFF	TGTGCCAGCAGCTTACCGACAGGGGCTGTCACTGAAGCTTTCTTT
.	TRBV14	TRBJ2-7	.	CASSQDGRRAYEQYF	TGTGCCAGCAGCCAAGATGGACGGCGGGCCTACGAGCAGTACTTC
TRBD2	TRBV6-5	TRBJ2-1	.	CASSLGLAGQYNEQFF	TGTGCCAGCAGTTTGGGACTAGCGGGACAGTACAATGAGCAGTTCTTC
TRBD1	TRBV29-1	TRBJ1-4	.	CSVARGQGANEKLFF	TGCAGCGTTGCCAGGGGGCAGGGAGCTAATGAAAAACTGTTTTTT
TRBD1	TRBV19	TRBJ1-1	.	CASSSRDSSMNTEAFF	TGTGCCAGTAGTAGCCGGGACAGCAGCATGAACACTGAAGCTTTCTTT
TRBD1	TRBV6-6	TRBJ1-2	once	CASSQGQGDNYGYTF	TGTGCCAGCAGTCAAGGACAGGGGGATAACTATGGCTACACCTTC
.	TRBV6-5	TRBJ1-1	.	CASSRGRGASTEAFF	TGTGCCAGCAGTCGGGGGAGGGGGGCGAGCACTGAAGCTTTCTTT
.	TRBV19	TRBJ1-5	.	CASSMLGRYSNQPQHF	TGTGCCAGTAGTATGCTGGGCAGGTATAGCAATCAGCCCCAGCATTTT
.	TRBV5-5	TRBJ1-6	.	CASVESSYNSPLHF	TGTGCCAGCGTAGAGAGCTCCTATAATTCACCCCTCCACTTT
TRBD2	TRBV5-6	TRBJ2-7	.	CASSLPRLRGRVGEQYF	TGTGCCAGCAGCTTGCCTAGGTTACGCGGGAGGGTCGGCGAGCAGTACTTC
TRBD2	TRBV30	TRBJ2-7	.	CASDPLAGRGTYEQYF	TGTGCCTCGGACCCCTTAGCGGGGAGGGGCACCTACGAGCAGTACTTC
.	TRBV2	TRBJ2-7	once	CASRGEGREQYF	TGTGCCAGCAGGGGGGAAGGGAGGGAGCAGTACTTC
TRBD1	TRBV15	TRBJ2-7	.	CATSRDPGRGYEQYF	TGTGCCACCAGCAGAGATCCCGGCAGGGGGTACGAGCAGTACTTC
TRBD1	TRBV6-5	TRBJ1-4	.	CASSFRTGRWLFF	TGTGCCAGCAGCTTCCGGACAGGTCGGTGGCTGTTTTTT
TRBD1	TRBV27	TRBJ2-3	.	CASSSGTASTDTQYF	TGTGCCAGCAGTTCAGGGACAGCTAGCACAGATACGCAGTATTTT
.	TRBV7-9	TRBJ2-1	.	CASSLTEAYNEQFF	TGTGCCAGCAGCTTAACCGAGGCCTACAATGAGCAGTTCTTC